The T cell receptor (beta chain) under discussion was sequenced for a study of cytomegalovirus exposure and HLA in healthy donors. The PCR employed 60 Vbeta primers together with 13 Jbeta primers. Method: immunoSEQ multiplex PCR; TCRdb's copy keeps in-frame clones and lacks some. The profile shows some 120,000 clones, around three quarters of them singletons. The CDR3 sequence is 14 residues long. In germline, CDR1 is ENHRY, CDR2 SYGVKD. Trimming cost V 6 bases and J 2 bases, with 14 bases left between them. This clonotype was sampled from a young man in good health and CMV-seropositive. The chain joins TRBV10-3 to TRBJ2-7; perhaps TRBD1 as D (5 bases). Sequencing used PBMCs. The CDR3 nucleotides read TGTGCCATCAGCCATCCACAGGTAACCTACGAGCAGTACTTC. This codes for CAISHPQVTYEQYF.